This T cell receptor (beta chain) was identified in a study of cytomegalovirus exposure and HLA in healthy donors. V gave up 6 bases and J gave up 7 bases; unmatched junction bases: 16. The germline gives CDR1 MNHNY, CDR2 SVGAGI (reference sequence). The CDR3 runs 16 residues. 60 Vbeta and 13 Jbeta primers were used in PCR. TCRdb's table, derived via immunoSEQ multiplex PCR, lists solely in-frame clones and lacks some. The sample shows under 100,000 clones, 65% to 80% of them seen only once. The sequence was collected from a human donor in good health. Sequenced: PBMCs. The chain employs TRBV6-6 and TRBJ2-7; TRBD2 aligns across 9 bases. The DNA for the CDR3 is TGTGCCAGCAGGCCCCGAGCGGGAGGCTCCGATTGGGAGCAGTACTTC. Protein sequence: CASRPRAGGSDWEQYF.